This TCR beta chain was sequenced during a study of graft-versus-host responses after intestinal transplantation (dated by TCRdb to the early 2020s). Study-level background: Recipients received multivisceral, liver-intestinal, or isolated intestinal transplants. Graft-versus-host and host-versus-graft alloreactive T cell clones were tracked in the graft, circulation and bone marrow after intestinal transplantation using bulk TCR-beta CDR3 sequencing. Every recipient was given anti-thymocyte globulin induction, then maintenance tacrolimus and steroids for around three years. The cohort enrolled approximately 24 intestinal transplant recipients, one of whom was a retransplant, and 3 patients without pretransplant specimens were excluded. To identify alloreactive clones, pre-transplant mixed lymphocyte reaction products were sequenced and compared with unstimulated pre-transplant donor and recipient T cells. Rather than going through the commercial service, samples from a few later patients were sequenced in-house on an Illumina MiSeq and processed with MiXCR. Donor T cell macrochimerism was defined as a peak of at least 4% donor T cells among recipient peripheral blood mononuclear cells. Overall study outcomes, separate from this receptor: GvH clones turned up in recipient bone marrow, with some appearing earlier in ileal mucosa or blood, a pattern consistent with an intestinal mucosal origin. Peak levels of circulating GvH clones were associated with declines in HvG clones early after transplant. High GvH to HvG T cell clonal ratios were observed in the allografts of patients with donor T cell macrochimerism. Conclusions were limited by the relatively low number and heterogeneity of intestinal transplant patients.

Details on this clone: Base qualities were left out, and no much larger clone turns up one base away.

The time point tag for this specimen amounts to: cells obtained before transplantation from donor or recipient. In mixed lymphocyte reactions, approximately 200,000 CFSE-labeled pre-transplant responders were plated with approximately 200,000 irradiated violet-dye-labeled stimulators and cultured for 5 to 6 days. After the mixed lymphocyte reaction, proliferating CD3+CD4+CFSE-low and CD3+CD8+CFSE-low responder cells were FACS-sorted on a BD Influx sorter. The CDR1 and CDR2 encoded by the germline V gene (reference sequence) are MNHEY and SMNVEV. Relative to germline, V is missing 6 bases and J is missing 4 bases, with 3 bases of the junction outside any gene match. The CDR3 runs 13 residues from the cysteine to the phenylalanine. Left in the record is the CDR3 DNA by itself, 39 bases read in frame from the first base. Receptor amplification or capture employed the immunoSEQ multiplex PCR assay. For most patients, genomic DNA was isolated with the Qiagen DNeasy Blood and Tissue Kit and sent frozen to Adaptive Biotechnologies for TCR sequencing. High-throughput TCR-beta CDR3 sequencing of genomic DNA from most patients was performed by Adaptive Biotechnologies. The authors' pipeline ran thus. Adaptive's ImmunoSEQ software supplied the TCR sequencing data for 18 patients, while MiXCR and VDJtools were used to process a few other patients. To correct CD4 versus CD8 sorting errors, any sequence found in both subsets at a frequency ratio below 5:1 was removed. Because the origin of CDR3 nucleotide sequences shared between donor and recipient could not be assigned, those sequences were removed. To be classed as alloreactive, a clone needed at least 2-fold expansion over unstimulated cells and a minimum CFSE-low frequency of 0.002% (template counts) or 0.001% (read counts). A clone was considered mappable if detected in the sequenced pre-transplant spleen, lymph node, or MLR CFSE-low populations of the donor or recipient. Cumulative frequency of alloreactive clones was calculated as a percentage of all sequences weighted by copy number. The clones in this table, taken by TCRdb from immuneACCESS, are in-frame only. Not every clone is retained; where verified, under half of the shortfall comes from an unresolved V gene, and the cause of the rest is unknown. From that table come the V and J calls and clone size; the DNA was used to work out D and trimming. The sample contains 20,000 to 25,000 clones, 55% to 70% of them found a single time. The ten top clones hold under 1.2% of the sample.

The sample was alloreactive CD4+ T cells from a mixed lymphocyte reaction culture, taken before intestinal transplant. The cell subset or site label for this specimen denotes: CFSE-low proliferating T cells sorted from roughly six-day pre-transplant mixed lymphocyte reaction (GvH or HvG direction). The V gene is TRBV27 and the J gene is TRBJ1-5; 7 bases in the middle match TRBD1. This sequence originates from a human patient who received an intestinal transplant. The nucleotides read TGTGCCAGCAGGAGACAGGGAAATCAGCCCCAGCATTTT. Its coded protein is CASRRQGNQPQHF.